This is a list of T cell receptor beta chains from one sample in a study of monozygotic twins with inflammatory bowel disease. TCRdb re-called the 5' RACE reads; one entry per CDR3 protein, DNA not given. The sample includes roughly 100,000 distinct CDR3 sequences. What was sequenced was blood. These receptors originate from a human donor with ulcerative colitis or Crohn's disease, or a healthy co-twin of an affected twin (not recorded which). CDR3s include the opening cysteine and the closing phenylalanine or tryptophan. Where a row states a size, it is once, few, many or the class of an expanded clone; other rows omit it.

TRBV19	.	TRBJ2-1	CASSMLFWNNEQFF
TRBV4-3	.	TRBJ2-3	CASSQESGGGTQYF
TRBV5-1	.	TRBJ2-3	CASSLGWTSGTDTQYF
TRBV29-1	.	TRBJ1-2	CSAQKDDYGYTF
TRBV20-1	.	TRBJ1-2	CSARDAGLGGYTF
TRBV7-9	.	TRBJ2-2	CASTFTTKSNTGELFF
TRBV3-1	.	TRBJ2-1	CASSPPPTTINEQFF
TRBV20-1	.	TRBJ1-4	CSARGKTNEKLFF
TRBV5-6	medium-sized	TRBJ2-7	CASKWTGGHEQYF
TRBV4-3	.	TRBJ1-1	CASSQDTMNTEAFF
TRBV6-2/TRBV6-3	.	TRBJ2-7	CASSLAGGPSGEQYF
TRBV28	.	TRBJ2-6	CASRGSSGANVLTF
TRBV6-2/TRBV6-3	.	TRBJ1-2	CASSYTAFGYTF
TRBV28	.	TRBJ2-7	CASSPDYEQYF
TRBV20-1	.	TRBJ2-7	CSARDLTGQYEQYF
TRBV5-1	.	TRBJ2-7	CASSSGQTQIYEQYF
TRBV6-2/TRBV6-3	.	TRBJ2-3	CASERDATDTQYF
TRBV7-8	.	TRBJ2-3	CASSLTGRGGTDTQYF